Listed below are T cell receptor beta chains from one sample, sequenced in a study of cytomegalovirus exposure and HLA in healthy donors. TCRdb's copy holds only in-frame clones and misses some; the assay was immunoSEQ multiplex PCR. Counted here are fewer than 150,000 clones, about 87% occurring once; the ten biggest clones make up approximately 2%. The sample comprised PBMCs. The receptors derive from a man between 18 and 35 years old in good health and CMV-seronegative. Both conserved end residues are part of each CDR3. Each record gives: CDR3 protein, CDR3 length, V gene, J gene.

CASGTWIQNSPLHF,14,TRBV6-5,TRBJ1-6
CASSQERTGTDTQYF,15,TRBV4-2,TRBJ2-3
CASRETGYGAEAFF,14,TRBV2,TRBJ1-1
CASSDPDRGRNNEQFF,16,TRBV6-1,TRBJ2-1
CASRIPLVGYTF,12,TRBV28,TRBJ1-2
CASSIVLTGTGKRTGELFF,19,TRBV19,TRBJ2-2
CASRRRASNYGYTF,14,TRBV7-2,TRBJ1-2
CASSRQGRIEAFF,13,TRBV6-1,TRBJ1-1
CASSPTTSSEAFF,13,TRBV18,TRBJ1-1
CASREKNLDYYEQYF,15,TRBV11-2,TRBJ2-7
CASSPGLGSYNEQFF,15,TRBV19,TRBJ2-1
CASSPSGAAGANVLTF,16,TRBV19,TRBJ2-6
CASRGLPEVYEQYF,14,TRBV19,TRBJ2-7
CASSLRQGNTEAFF,14,TRBV7-2,TRBJ1-1
CASSATTGGAGEKLFF,16,TRBV9,TRBJ1-4
CASSTSGTGAYNEQFF,16,TRBV19,TRBJ2-1
CASSLYRLAGQETQYF,16,TRBV7-7,TRBJ2-5
CASSLAPSGGADTQYF,16,TRBV7-2,TRBJ2-3
CASTLLKAGELFF,13,TRBV28,TRBJ2-2
CASSTTGGPLEQYF,14,TRBV11-2,TRBJ2-7
CASSPGQGANQPQHF,15,TRBV7-2,TRBJ1-5
CASSVGTGGENTIYF,15,TRBV4-3,TRBJ1-3
CASSFRVPNEQFF,13,TRBV7-2,TRBJ2-1
CASSFGLAGYYNEQFF,16,TRBV5-4,TRBJ2-1
CASSQVQASGELFF,14,TRBV4-3,TRBJ2-2
CASSAMNTEAFF,12,TRBV9,TRBJ1-1
CASSRDWGYTF,11,TRBV28,TRBJ1-2
CASSLTSGFYEQYF,14,TRBV5-1,TRBJ2-7
CASSPRTGYNEQFF,14,TRBV18,TRBJ2-1
CASSHGTSGGLGNEQFF,17,TRBV4-3,TRBJ2-1
CASSAGQGYTEAFF,14,TRBV7-2,TRBJ1-1
CASSIGTGEFEQYF,14,TRBV19,TRBJ2-7
CASSAQTSGGRDTQYF,16,TRBV9,TRBJ2-3
CASSSPQSLAGKNEQFF,17,TRBV11-2,TRBJ2-1
CASSLDTYNEQFF,13,TRBV7-9,TRBJ2-1
CASSYKEGGLQTQYF,15,TRBV6-5,TRBJ2-5
CASSLGTSGGQETQYF,16,TRBV5-4,TRBJ2-5
CASSFSAGRLYEQYF,15,TRBV11-1,TRBJ2-7
CASSVSAGPYEQYF,14,TRBV9,TRBJ2-7
CASSLLPQGISGANVLTF,18,TRBV27,TRBJ2-6
CASSPRTGNTEAFF,14,TRBV18,TRBJ1-1
CASSEVWTVNTEAFF,15,TRBV6-1,TRBJ1-1
CASSGTVPNEQYF,13,TRBV9,TRBJ2-7
CASSFGPTGVSTDTQYF,17,TRBV28,TRBJ2-3
CASSLADSSYNSPLHF,16,TRBV5-4,TRBJ1-6
CASSIPQLDTEAFF,14,TRBV19,TRBJ1-1
CASSAGLGGSTDTQYF,16,TRBV12-1,TRBJ2-3
CAGRDRFMSGELFF,14,TRBV19,TRBJ2-2
CATTTLRDTSYEQYF,15,TRBV6-5,TRBJ2-7
CASRGASYNEQFF,13,TRBV19,TRBJ2-1
CASSPWGTNQPQHF,14,TRBV19,TRBJ1-5
CASSAGQGYSPLHF,14,TRBV10-1,TRBJ1-6
CASIGGGLSTDTQYF,15,TRBV5-1,TRBJ2-3
CASSSGGSSYNEQFF,15,TRBV11-3,TRBJ2-1